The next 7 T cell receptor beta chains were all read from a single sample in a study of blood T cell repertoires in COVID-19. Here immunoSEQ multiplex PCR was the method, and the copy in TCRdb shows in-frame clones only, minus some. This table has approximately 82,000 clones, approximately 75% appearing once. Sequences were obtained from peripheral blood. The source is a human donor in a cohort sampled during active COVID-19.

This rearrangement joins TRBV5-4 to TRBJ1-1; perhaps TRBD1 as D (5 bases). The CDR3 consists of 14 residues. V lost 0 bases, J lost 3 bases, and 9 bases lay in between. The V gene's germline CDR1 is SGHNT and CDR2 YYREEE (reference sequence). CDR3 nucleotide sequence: TGTGCCAGCAGCTTGGGGGGGAGGTACACTGAAGCTTTCTTT. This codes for CASSLGGRYTEAFF. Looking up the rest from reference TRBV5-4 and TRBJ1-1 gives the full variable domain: ETGVTQSPTHLIKTRGQQVTLRCSSQSGHNTVSWYQQALGQGPQFIFQYYREEENGRGNFPPRFSGLQFPNYSSELNVNALELDDSALYLCASSLGGRYTEAFFGQGTRLTVV.

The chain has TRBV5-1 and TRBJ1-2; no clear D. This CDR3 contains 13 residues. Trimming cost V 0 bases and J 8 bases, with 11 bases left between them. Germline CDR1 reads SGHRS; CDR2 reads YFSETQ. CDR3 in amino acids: CASSLVVGQGYTF. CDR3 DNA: TGCGCCAGCAGCTTGGTGGTTGGCCAGGGCTACACCTTC. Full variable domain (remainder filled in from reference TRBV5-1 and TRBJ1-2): KAGVTQTPRYLIKTRGQQVTLSCSPISGHRSVSWYQQTPGQGLQFLFEYFSETQRNKGNFPGRFSGRQFSNSRSEMNVSTLELGDSALYLCASSLVVGQGYTFGSGTRLTVV.

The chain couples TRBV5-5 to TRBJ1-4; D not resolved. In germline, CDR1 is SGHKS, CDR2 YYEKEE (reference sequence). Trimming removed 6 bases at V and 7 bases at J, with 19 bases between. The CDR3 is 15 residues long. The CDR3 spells CASTNHGHLFEKLFF. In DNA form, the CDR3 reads TGTGCCAGCACAAACCATGGCCACCTTTTTGAAAAACTGTTTTTT.

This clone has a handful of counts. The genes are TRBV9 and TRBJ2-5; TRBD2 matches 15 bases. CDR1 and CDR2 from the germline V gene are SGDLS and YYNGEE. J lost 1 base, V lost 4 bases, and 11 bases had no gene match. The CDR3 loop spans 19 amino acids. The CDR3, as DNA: TGTGCCAGCAGCAACCGCGCCGGACTAGCGGGGGGGCTCCAAGAGACCCAGTACTTC. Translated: CASSNRAGLAGGLQETQYF.

The CDR3 protein is CATDLGFAGNTEAFF. Here the CDR3 DNA reads TGTGCCACCGATTTAGGGTTTGCGGGGAACACTGAAGCTTTCTTT. The V gene is TRBV19, the J gene TRBJ1-1, with D uncertain. In germline, CDR1 is LNHDA, CDR2 SQIVND (reference sequence). V was trimmed by 10 bases and J by 1 base, leaving 19 bases between them. The CDR3 consists of 15 residues. Full variable domain (missing parts from reference TRBV19 and TRBJ1-1): DGGITQSPKYLFRKEGQNVTLSCEQNLNHDAMYWYRQDPGQGLRLIYYSQIVNDFQKGDIAEGYSVSREKKESFPLTVTSAQKNPTAFYLCATDLGFAGNTEAFFGQGTRLTVV.

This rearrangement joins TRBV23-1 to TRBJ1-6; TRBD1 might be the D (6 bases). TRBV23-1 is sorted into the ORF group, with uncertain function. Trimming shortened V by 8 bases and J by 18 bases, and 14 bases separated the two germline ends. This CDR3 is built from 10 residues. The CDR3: CASPDSLDHF. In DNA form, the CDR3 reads TGCGCCAGCCCGGACAGCCTCGACCACTTT.

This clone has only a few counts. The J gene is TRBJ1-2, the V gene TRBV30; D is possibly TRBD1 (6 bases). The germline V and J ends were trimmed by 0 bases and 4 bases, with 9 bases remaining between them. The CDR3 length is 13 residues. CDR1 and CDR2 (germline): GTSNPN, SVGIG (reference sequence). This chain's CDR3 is CAWSVQGLYGYTF. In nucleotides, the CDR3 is TGTGCCTGGAGTGTACAGGGCCTCTATGGCTACACCTTC.